This T cell receptor (beta chain) derives from a study of blood T cell repertoires in COVID-19. The overall study: Samples taken during acute and convalescent COVID-19 were collected in the United States, Italy and Spain.

In the original analysis: Amplification of reference gene primers was used by the study to estimate nucleated cell counts. Profiled with immunoSEQ multiplex PCR; TCRdb holds only in-frame clones, not every one. That table is the source of V, J and clone size, and D and trimming were worked out from the DNA. The sample carries a few hundred thousand clones, more than 70% recorded once. Germline values: CDR1 LNHDA, CDR2 SQIVND (reference sequence). V was trimmed by 5 bases and J by 0 bases, leaving 11 bases between them. This CDR3 spans 14 amino acids. This TCR was sampled from a man between 50 and 59 years old with COVID-19, enrolled during active disease. The rearrangement joins TRBV19 to TRBJ2-7, with D unclear. The specimen sequenced was peripheral blood. The CDR3 spells CASSPTASSYEQYF. For the CDR3, the DNA is TGTGCCAGTAGTCCGACTGCAAGCTCCTACGAGCAGTACTTC.